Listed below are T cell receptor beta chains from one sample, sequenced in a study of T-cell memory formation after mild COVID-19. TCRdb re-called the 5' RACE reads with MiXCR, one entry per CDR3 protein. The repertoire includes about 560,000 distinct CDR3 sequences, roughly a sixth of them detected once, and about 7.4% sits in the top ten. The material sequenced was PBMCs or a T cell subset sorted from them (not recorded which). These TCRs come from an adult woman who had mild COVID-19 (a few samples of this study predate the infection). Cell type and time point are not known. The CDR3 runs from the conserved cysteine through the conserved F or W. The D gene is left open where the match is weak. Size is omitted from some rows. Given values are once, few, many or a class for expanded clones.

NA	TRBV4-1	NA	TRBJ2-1	CASSQVSYYNEQFF	TGCGCCAGCAGCCAAGTTAGTTACTACAATGAGCAGTTCTTC
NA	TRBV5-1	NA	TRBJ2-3	CASSLEGRGDTQYF	TGCGCCAGCAGCTTGGAGGGGCGAGGGGATACGCAGTATTTT
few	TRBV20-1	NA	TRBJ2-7	CSASPLESYEQYF	TGCAGTGCTAGCCCTCTAGAATCCTACGAGCAGTACTTC
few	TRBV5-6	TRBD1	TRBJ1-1	CASSFGTGVTMNTEAFF	TGTGCCAGCAGCTTCGGGACAGGGGTCACCATGAACACTGAAGCTTTCTTT
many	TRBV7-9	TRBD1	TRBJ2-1	CASSFRDRVYNEQFF	TGTGCCAGCAGCTTCCGGGACAGGGTTTACAATGAGCAGTTCTTC
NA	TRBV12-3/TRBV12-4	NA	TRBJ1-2	CASNRGVGYGYTF	TGTGCCAGTAACCGGGGGGTAGGATATGGCTACACCTTC
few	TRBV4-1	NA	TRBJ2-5	CASSQGSEGETQYF	TGCGCCAGCAGCCAAGGTTCCGAAGGAGAGACCCAGTACTTC
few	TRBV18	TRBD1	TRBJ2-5	CASSPPSGTGKETQYF	TGTGCCAGCTCACCACCAAGCGGGACAGGGAAAGAGACCCAGTACTTC
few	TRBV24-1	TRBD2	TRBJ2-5	CATSDSGLAVEETQYF	TGTGCCACCAGTGATTCCGGACTAGCGGTGGAAGAGACCCAGTACTTC
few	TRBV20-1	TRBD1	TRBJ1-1	CSAIPPGTVTEAFF	TGCAGTGCTATTCCGCCGGGGACAGTAACTGAAGCTTTCTTT
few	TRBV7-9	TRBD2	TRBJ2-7	CASSIIAGLKNEQYF	TGTGCCAGCAGCATCATAGCGGGACTGAAAAACGAGCAGTACTTC
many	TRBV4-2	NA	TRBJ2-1	CASSQDTGTLYNEQFF	TGTGCCAGCAGCCAAGATACCGGGACTTTATACAATGAGCAGTTCTTC
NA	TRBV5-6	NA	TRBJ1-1	CASSSLRGFNTEAFF	TGTGCCAGCAGCTCTCTCCGAGGCTTTAACACTGAAGCTTTCTTT
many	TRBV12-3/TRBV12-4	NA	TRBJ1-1	CASSFENTEAFF	TGTGCCAGCAGTTTCGAGAACACTGAAGCTTTCTTT
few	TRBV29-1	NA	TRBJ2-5	CSVEGGGRETQYF	TGCAGCGTTGAGGGAGGGGGGCGTGAGACCCAGTACTTC
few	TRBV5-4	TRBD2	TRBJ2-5	CASSARLAGETQYF	TGTGCCAGCAGCGCCAGACTAGCGGGAGAGACCCAGTACTTC
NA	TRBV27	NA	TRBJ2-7	CASSDRLTEQYF	TGTGCCAGCAGTGACCGGCTGACGGAGCAGTACTTC
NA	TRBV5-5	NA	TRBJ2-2	CASSSDDLSELFF	TGTGCCAGCAGCTCTGATGATCTGTCGGAGCTGTTTTTT
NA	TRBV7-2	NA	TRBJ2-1	CASSPPSRAGFF	TGTGCCAGCAGCCCACCCTCCCGTGCCGGGTTCTTC
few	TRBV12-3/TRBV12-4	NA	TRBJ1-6	CASSLGRSPLHF	TGTGCCAGCAGTTTAGGGAGATCACCCCTCCACTTT